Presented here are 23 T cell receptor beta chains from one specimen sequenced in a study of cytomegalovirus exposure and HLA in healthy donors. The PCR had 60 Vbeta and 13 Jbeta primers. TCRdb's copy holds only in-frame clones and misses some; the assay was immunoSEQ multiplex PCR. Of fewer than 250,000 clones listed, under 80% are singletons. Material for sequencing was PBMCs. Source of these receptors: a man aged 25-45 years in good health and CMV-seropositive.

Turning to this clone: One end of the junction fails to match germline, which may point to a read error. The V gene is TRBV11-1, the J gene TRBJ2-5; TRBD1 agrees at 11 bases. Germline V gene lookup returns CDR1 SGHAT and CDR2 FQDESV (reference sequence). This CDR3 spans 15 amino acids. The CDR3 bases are TGTGCCAGCAGCTTGGACAGGGGGCGATTTGAGACCCAGCACTTC. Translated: CASSLDRGRFETQHF.

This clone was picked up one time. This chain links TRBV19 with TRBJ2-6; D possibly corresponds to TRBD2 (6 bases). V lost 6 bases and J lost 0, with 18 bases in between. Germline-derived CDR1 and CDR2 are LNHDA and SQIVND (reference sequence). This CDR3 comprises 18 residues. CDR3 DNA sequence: TGTGCCAGTAGGGGGGGAAGGGATTACTCCTCTGGGGCCAACGTCCTGACTTTC. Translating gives CASRGGRDYSSGANVLTF.

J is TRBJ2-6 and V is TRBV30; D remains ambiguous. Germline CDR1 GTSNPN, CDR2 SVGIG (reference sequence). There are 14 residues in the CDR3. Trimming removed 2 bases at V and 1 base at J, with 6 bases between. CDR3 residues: CAWSRSSGANVLTF. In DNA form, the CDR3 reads TGTGCCTGGAGTCGGAGTTCTGGGGCCAACGTCCTGACTTTC.

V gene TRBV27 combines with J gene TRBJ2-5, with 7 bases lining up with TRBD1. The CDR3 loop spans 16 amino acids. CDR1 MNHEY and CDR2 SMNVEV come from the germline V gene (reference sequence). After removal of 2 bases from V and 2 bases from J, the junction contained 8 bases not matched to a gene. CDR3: CASSLRSTGIQETQYF. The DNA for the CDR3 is TGTGCCAGCAGTTTAAGGTCGACAGGGATACAAGAGACCCAGTACTTC.

This chain's CDR3 is CASSSLAGGTDTQYF. CDR3 in DNA: TGTGCCAGCAGTTCATTAGCGGGAGGAACAGATACGCAGTATTTT. The chain has TRBV28 and TRBJ2-3, with TRBD2 matching 10 bases. Germline V lookup: CDR1 MDHEN, CDR2 SYDVKM. The CDR3 has 15 amino acids. Trimming removed 4 bases from V and 3 bases from J; junction bases left unmatched: 4.

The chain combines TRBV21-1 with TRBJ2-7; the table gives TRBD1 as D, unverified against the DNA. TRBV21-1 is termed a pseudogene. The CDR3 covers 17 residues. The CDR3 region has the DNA TGTGCCAGCAGCAAACACCGCCGACAGGGAATCTCCTACGAGCAGTACTTC. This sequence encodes CASSKHRRQGISYEQYF.

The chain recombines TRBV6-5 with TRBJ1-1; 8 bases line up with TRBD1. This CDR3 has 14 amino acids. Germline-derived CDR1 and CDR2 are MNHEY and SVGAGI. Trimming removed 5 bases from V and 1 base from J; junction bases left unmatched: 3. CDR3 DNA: TGTGCCAGCAGTGACGACAGGGGGAACACTGAAGCTTTCTTT. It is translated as CASSDDRGNTEAFF.

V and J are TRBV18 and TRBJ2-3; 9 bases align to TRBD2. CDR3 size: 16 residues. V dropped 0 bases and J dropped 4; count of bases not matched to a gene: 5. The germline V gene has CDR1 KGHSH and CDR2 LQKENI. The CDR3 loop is CASSPPGAGGADTQYF. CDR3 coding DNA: TGTGCCAGCTCACCACCGGGAGCGGGAGGCGCAGATACGCAGTATTTT. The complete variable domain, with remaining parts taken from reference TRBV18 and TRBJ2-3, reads NAGVMQNPRHLVRRRGQEARLRCSPMKGHSHVYWYRQLPEEGLKFMVYLQKENIIDESGMPKERFSAEFPKEGPSILRIQQVVRGDSAAYFCASSPPGAGGADTQYFGPGTRLTVL.

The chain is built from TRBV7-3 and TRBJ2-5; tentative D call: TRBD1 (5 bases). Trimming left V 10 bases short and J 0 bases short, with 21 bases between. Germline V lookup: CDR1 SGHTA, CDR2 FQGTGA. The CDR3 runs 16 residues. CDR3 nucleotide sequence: TGTGCCATTTTTAGGGCGCAACAGGCTCACCAAGAGACCCAGTACTTC. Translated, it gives CAIFRAQQAHQETQYF.

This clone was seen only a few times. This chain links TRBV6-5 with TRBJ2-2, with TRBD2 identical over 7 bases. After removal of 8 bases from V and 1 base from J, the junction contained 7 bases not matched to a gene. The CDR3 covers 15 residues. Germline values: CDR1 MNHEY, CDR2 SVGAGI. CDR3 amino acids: CASLGRTRNTGELFF. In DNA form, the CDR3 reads TGTGCCAGCCTAGGCAGGACTAGGAACACCGGGGAGCTGTTTTTT.

Here the CDR3 DNA reads TGTGCCAGCAGCCCCATGACGGGGAGGGCTTTCTTT. It is translated as CASSPMTGRAFF. The chain employs TRBV9 and TRBJ1-1; D call uncertain. This CDR3 region has 12 residues. Per the germline V gene, CDR1 is SGDLS and CDR2 is YYNGEE. Trimming cost V 4 bases and J 11 bases, with 15 bases left between them.

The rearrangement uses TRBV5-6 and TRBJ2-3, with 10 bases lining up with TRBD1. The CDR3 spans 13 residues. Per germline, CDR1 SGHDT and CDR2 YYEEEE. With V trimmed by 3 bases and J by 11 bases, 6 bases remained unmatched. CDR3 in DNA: TGTGCCAGCAGCTCCGACAGGGGGCAAGGGCAGTATTTT. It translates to CASSSDRGQGQYF.

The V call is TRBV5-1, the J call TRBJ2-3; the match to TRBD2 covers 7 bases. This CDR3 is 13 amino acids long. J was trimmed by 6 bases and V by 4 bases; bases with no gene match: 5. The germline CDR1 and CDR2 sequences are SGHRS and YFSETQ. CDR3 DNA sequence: TGCGCCAGCAGCCCGACTAGCCCGGATACGCAGTATTTT. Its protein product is CASSPTSPDTQYF.

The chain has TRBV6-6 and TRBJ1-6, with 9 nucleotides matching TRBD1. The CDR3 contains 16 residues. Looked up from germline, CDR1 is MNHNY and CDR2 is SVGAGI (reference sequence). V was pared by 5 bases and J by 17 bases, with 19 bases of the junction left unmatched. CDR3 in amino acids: CASSPNPGTGSDRIHF. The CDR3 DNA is TGTGCCAGCAGTCCAAACCCCGGGACAGGGTCGGATCGAATCCACTTT.

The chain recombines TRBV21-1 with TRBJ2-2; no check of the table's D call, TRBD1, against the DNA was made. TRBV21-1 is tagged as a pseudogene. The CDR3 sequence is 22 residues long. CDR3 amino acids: CASSKEKSGQGATCANTGELFF. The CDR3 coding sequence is TGTGCCAGCAGCAAAGAGAAGTCGGGCCAGGGGGCTACCTGCGCGAACACCGGGGAGCTGTTTTTT.

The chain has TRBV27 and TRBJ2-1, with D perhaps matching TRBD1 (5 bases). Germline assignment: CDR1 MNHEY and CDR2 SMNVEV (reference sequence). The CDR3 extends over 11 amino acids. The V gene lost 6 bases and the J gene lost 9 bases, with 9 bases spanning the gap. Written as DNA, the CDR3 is TGTGCCAGCAGAGAAGGGGCTGAGCAGTTCTTC. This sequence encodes CASREGAEQFF.

The CDR3 sequence: CASSLPPTYEQYF. The CDR3 bases are TGTGCCAGCAGCCTTCCCCCTACCTACGAGCAGTACTTC. The J gene is TRBJ2-7, the V gene TRBV7-2; D is unresolved. Per germline, CDR1 SGHTA and CDR2 FQGNSA. This CDR3 region has 13 residues. The ends were cut back, 5 bases at V and 2 bases at J, with 10 bases in the middle.

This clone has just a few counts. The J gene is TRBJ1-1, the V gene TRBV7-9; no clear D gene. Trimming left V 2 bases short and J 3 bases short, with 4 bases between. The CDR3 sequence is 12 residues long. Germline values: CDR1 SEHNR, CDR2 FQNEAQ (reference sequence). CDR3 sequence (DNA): TGTGCCAGCAGCTTACAGGACACTGAAGCTTTCTTT. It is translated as CASSLQDTEAFF. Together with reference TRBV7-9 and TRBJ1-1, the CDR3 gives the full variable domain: DTGVSQNPRHKITKRGQNVTFRCDPISEHNRLYWYRQTLGQGPEFLTYFQNEAQLEKSRLLSDRFSAERPKGSFSTLEIQRTEQGDSAMYLCASSLQDTEAFFGQGTRLTVV.

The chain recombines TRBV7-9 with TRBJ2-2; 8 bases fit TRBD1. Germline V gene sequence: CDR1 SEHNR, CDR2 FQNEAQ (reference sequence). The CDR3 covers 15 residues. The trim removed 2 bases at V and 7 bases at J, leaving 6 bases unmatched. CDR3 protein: CASSLWTGRFGELFF. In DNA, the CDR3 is TGTGCCAGCAGCTTATGGACAGGGAGGTTCGGGGAGCTGTTTTTT.

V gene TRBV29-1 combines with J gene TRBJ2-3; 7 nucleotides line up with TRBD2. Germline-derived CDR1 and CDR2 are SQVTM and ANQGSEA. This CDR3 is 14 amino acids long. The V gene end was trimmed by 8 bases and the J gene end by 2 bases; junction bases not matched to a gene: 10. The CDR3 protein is CSSLGRENTDTQYF. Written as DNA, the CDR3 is TGCAGCTCTCTAGGGCGGGAGAACACAGATACGCAGTATTTT.

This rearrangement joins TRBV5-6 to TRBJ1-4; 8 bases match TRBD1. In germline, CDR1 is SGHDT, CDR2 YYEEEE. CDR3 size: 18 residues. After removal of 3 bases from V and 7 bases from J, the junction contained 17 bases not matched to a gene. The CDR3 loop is CASSYSGGAGPTGEKLFF. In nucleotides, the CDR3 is TGTGCCAGCAGCTACTCAGGGGGCGCAGGACCAACTGGTGAAAAACTGTTTTTT. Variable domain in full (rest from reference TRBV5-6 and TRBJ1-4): DAGVTQSPTHLIKTRGQQVTLRCSPKSGHDTVSWYQQALGQGPQFIFQYYEEEERQRGNFPDRFSGHQFPNYSSELNVNALLLGDSALYLCASSYSGGAGPTGEKLFFGSGTQLSVL.

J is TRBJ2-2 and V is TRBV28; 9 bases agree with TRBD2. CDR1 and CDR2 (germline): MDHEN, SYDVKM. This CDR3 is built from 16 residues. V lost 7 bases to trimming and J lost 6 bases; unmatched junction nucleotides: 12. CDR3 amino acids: CASTLQGTSFPGELFF. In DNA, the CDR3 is TGTGCCAGCACCCTCCAAGGGACTAGCTTTCCCGGGGAGCTGTTTTTT.

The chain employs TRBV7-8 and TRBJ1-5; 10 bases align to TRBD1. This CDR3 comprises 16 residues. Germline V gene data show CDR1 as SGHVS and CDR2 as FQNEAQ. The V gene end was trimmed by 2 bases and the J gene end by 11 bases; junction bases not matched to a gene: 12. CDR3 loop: CASSLKSGQGVAAQHF. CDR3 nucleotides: TGTGCCAGCAGCTTAAAGTCCGGACAGGGGGTAGCAGCCCAGCATTTT.